The clone carrying this T cell receptor beta chain turned up a few times. Antigen unknown. Via MiXCR, TCRdb re-called the 5' RACE reads, giving one row per CDR3 protein. The data contain about 660,000 distinct CDR3 sequences, under 9% of them singletons. These data originate in a study of identical twins. Study results and limitations: A lower insertion count was a feature of abundant cord blood beta clonotypes, with no such feature in memory repertoires. Out-of-frame alpha sequences shared by twins showed excess low generation probability.

The same sample was also studied in work on yellow fever vaccine responses in identical twins. Turning to that study: A vaccine T cell response that seemed partly convergent and partly personalized was reported in twins.

The sequence derives from a woman between 18 and 29 years old in good health. Sequenced sample: PBMCs.

CDR3 bases: TGCGCCAGCAGCCCGTATCAAGTCACAGATACGCAGTATTTT. Translation: CASSPYQVTDTQYF. The rearrangement uses TRBV5-1 and TRBJ2-3; no clear D gene. Trimming stripped 4 bases from V and 2 bases from J, with 11 bases between. CDR3 length: 14 amino acids. Germline V gene sequence: CDR1 SGHRS, CDR2 YFSETQ. Filled out from reference TRBV5-1 and TRBJ2-3, the complete variable domain reads KAGVTQTPRYLIKTRGQQVTLSCSPISGHRSVSWYQQTPGQGLQFLFEYFSETQRNKGNFPGRFSGRQFSNSRSEMNVSTLELGDSALYLCASSPYQVTDTQYFGPGTRLTVL.